This T cell receptor beta chain was documented in a study of blood T cell repertoires in COVID-19 (dated by TCRdb to the early 2020s). At the level of the whole study: Samples covering the acute and convalescent phases of COVID-19 were provided by collaborators in the United States, Italy and Spain. The prospective study material was composed of cDNA or gDNA derived from T cells, B-cell-depleted T cells, or PBMCs. Subjects who had been exposed to COVID-19, were actively infected with it, or had recovered from it provided the deeply sampled blood TCRbeta repertoires that made up the dataset. The repertoires were released in a freely available public database meant as a resource for research on the immune response to SARS-CoV-2. Samples were obtained from the ongoing ImmuneRACE study (first 160 participants) and from 1,254 subjects provided by 6 global collaborators. The sample metadata nearly always contained a de-identified subject ID, COVID-19 status, age in years and sex. HLA class I and class II types, where available, came from metadata supplied by the sample provider rather than from assay-based typing. Study-wide findings and limitations: How much clinical and demographic metadata was included differed by source and by participant, and the metadata was provided uncurated.

At one collaborating source in Seattle, patients were enrolled during active infection and were followed longitudinally through the course of disease. Each collaborating institution followed its own protocols to collect whole blood in K2EDTA tubes. Collaborator samples were shipped for TCRbeta analysis as frozen whole blood, isolated PBMCs, or DNA extracted from either sample type. TCRbeta CDR3 regions were amplified from genomic DNA by means of the immunoSEQ Assay, a bias-controlled multiplex PCR. Regarding the original processing steps: The number of nucleated cells in each sample was estimated by amplification of reference gene primers within the assay. Sequence reads were collapsed and filtered to measure the absolute abundance of every unique TCRbeta CDR3 rearrangement. Productive Simpson clonality was computed per sample as the square root of Simpson's diversity index over productive rearrangements. This is the immuneACCESS table as TCRdb keeps it, with only in-frame sequences that have V and J called. A part of the clones is gone; compared with another copy, unresolved V genes explain less than half, and the rest is unexplained. V and J calls and clone size are copied from that table; D and trimming were computed from the DNA. Across this sample there are about 50,000 clones, with about four fifths seen only once. The ten biggest clones cover around a quarter of the sample.

Points on this clone: Its antigen specificity is not known. No qualities accompany the bases; no much larger clone lies one base away.

The sequence was obtained from a woman at least 80 years old with COVID-19, enrolled during active disease. Sequenced material: peripheral blood.

The CDR3 reads as follows: CASRTTPGTVYEQYF. The sequenced DNA is TGTGCCAGCAGGACAACCCCCGGGACAGTCTACGAGCAGTACTTC. Rearrangement joined TRBV7-3 to TRBJ2-7, with TRBD1 identical over 7 junction bases. From the germline V gene, CDR1 is SGHTA and CDR2 is FQGTGA. Trimming takes 6 bases off V and 3 bases off J; junction bases not matched to a gene: 11. Measured from the cysteine to the phenylalanine, the CDR3 is 15 residues long. The CDR3 DNA has 45 bases and is translated from base 1.